The next 27 T cell receptor beta chains were all read from a single sample in a study of Graves' ophthalmopathy and Graves' hyperthyroidism. RNA transcripts yielded amplified TCR beta CDR3 regions. The workflow started with a first-round RT-PCR run with HTBI primers and then moved on to a second-round multiplex PCR. MiXCR, applied by TCRdb to the multiplex PCR reads, yields one record per CDR3 protein. The sample lists hundreds of thousands of distinct CDR3 sequences, about 22% occurring once. The sequenced sample consisted of peripheral blood. Receptors originate from a woman between 50 and 59 years old with Graves' ophthalmopathy.

This clonotype was recorded at least ten times. The CDR3 DNA reads as TGTGCCAGCAGCTTAGTTTCCAGGGACTACGAGCAGTACTTC. This sequence encodes CASSLVSRDYEQYF. This chain uses TRBV13 with TRBJ2-7; weak D call: TRBD1 (5 bases). V gave up 1 base and J gave up 3 bases, with 10 bases separating them. The length of the CDR3 is 14 residues. From germline, CDR1 is PRHDT and CDR2 FYEKMQ (reference sequence).

There are many counts of this clonotype. The chain links TRBV6-5 to TRBJ2-2; D is undetermined. The CDR3 has 15 residues. V was shortened by 4 bases and J by 7 bases, with 16 bases between the two germline ends. Germline V lookup: CDR1 MNHEY, CDR2 SVGAGI. As DNA, the CDR3 is TGTGCCAGCAGTTCCCCCGGCCCCGGCGTCGGGGAGCTGTTTTTT. It translates to CASSSPGPGVGELFF.

This clonotype was seen ten or more times. The V call is TRBV27, the J call TRBJ2-5; a weak D match, TRBD1 (6 bases). V lost 6 bases to trimming and J lost 0 bases, with 14 bases between them. The germline V gene encodes CDR1 MNHEY and CDR2 SMNVEV (reference sequence). The CDR3 has 15 residues. The DNA for the CDR3 is TGTGCCAGCAGGAGCGCCCAGGGGAACCAAGAGACCCAGTACTTC. This translates into CASRSAQGNQETQYF.

The table lists this clonotype with many counts. This rearrangement joins TRBV28 to TRBJ2-2; TRBD2 matches 9 bases. The germline V gene has CDR1 MDHEN and CDR2 SYDVKM. The V segment lost 6 bases and the J segment 2 bases; nucleotides outside the gene matches: 10. This CDR3 comprises 17 residues. The CDR3 DNA is TGTGCCAGCAGGGGGACCGGGCTAGCGGGAAACACCGGGGAGCTGTTTTTT. Amino acids: CASRGTGLAGNTGELFF. The full variable domain, rest sourced from reference TRBV28 and TRBJ2-2, is DVKVTQSSRYLVKRTGEKVFLECVQDMDHENMFWYRQDPGLGLRLIYFSYDVKMKEKGDIPEGYSVSREKKERFSLILESASTNQTSMYLCASRGTGLAGNTGELFFGEGSRLTVL.

The sample holds many counts of this clonotype. The chain combines TRBV6-2 or TRBV6-3 with TRBJ1-5; no reliable D call. This CDR3 region has 15 residues. Germline CDR1 is MNHEY and CDR2 is SVGEGT. Trimming pared 5 bases from V and 7 bases from J, leaving 18 bases between. The CDR3 region has the DNA TGTGCCAGCAGTACCCCGAGGGAAGCACGCCAGCCCCAGCATTTT. It specifies CASSTPREARQPQHF.

The genes are TRBV6-5 and TRBJ2-7, with a tentative D call TRBD2 (6 bases). V lost 2 bases to trimming and J lost 9 bases, with 14 bases between them. CDR3 length equals 13 residues. CDR1 is MNHEY and CDR2 is SVGAGI in the germline V gene. The CDR3 region is CASSYTGGIGQYF. The DNA for the CDR3 is TGTGCCAGCAGTTACACCGGGGGAATTGGGCAGTACTTC.

In this sample, this clonotype turned up many times. This sequence may be a read error, since a much larger clone differs from it by one base. The chain is built from TRBV6-1 and TRBJ2-7, with 11 bases matching TRBD2. CDR1 is MNHNS, CDR2 SASEGT, per germline. The CDR3 covers 16 residues. CDR3 bases: TGTGCCAGCAGACCCCGGTCGGGACTAGCGGTTTACGAGCGGTACTTC. Encoded protein: CASRPRSGLAVYERYF.

This clonotype was recorded at least ten times. V usage is TRBV5-1 and J usage is TRBJ2-7; 9 bases align to TRBD2. Germline V gives CDR1 SGHRS, CDR2 YFSETQ. This CDR3 comprises 14 residues. V shed 2 bases, J shed 9 bases, and the junction held 9 bases outside the gene matches. CDR3 residues: CASSLGGRADGQYF. CDR3 nucleotides: TGCGCCAGCAGCTTAGGCGGGAGGGCCGACGGGCAGTACTTC.

At least ten counts were recorded for this clonotype. This chain joins TRBV6-2 or TRBV6-3 and TRBJ1-5; D gene uncertain. From germline, CDR1 is MNHEY and CDR2 SVGEGT. The CDR3 loop spans 14 amino acids. Trimming took off 5 bases at V and 4 bases at J, with 12 bases between the two ends. CDR3 coding DNA: TGTGCCAGCAGTCTAACTGGGGTAAATCAGCCCCAGCATTTT. It is translated as CASSLTGVNQPQHF.

This clonotype was detected ten times or more. The chain is built from TRBV25-1 and TRBJ2-5, with 10 bases matching TRBD2. Germline V gene lookup returns CDR1 MGHDK and CDR2 SYGVNS. This CDR3 spans 19 amino acids. Losses at the gene ends were 2 bases for V and 5 bases for J; bases not matched to a gene: 17. CDR3 in DNA: TGTGCCAGCAGTGAAAGTTTAGCGGGAGGCCCGAGAAAGTTGGAGACCCAGTACTTC. Residues: CASSESLAGGPRKLETQYF.

At least ten counts were recorded for this clonotype. The chain couples TRBV6-2 or TRBV6-3 to TRBJ2-5; 8 bases fit TRBD2. Germline-derived CDR1 and CDR2 are MNHEY and SVGEGT. The J segment lost 4 bases and the V segment lost 4 bases, leaving 14 bases of the junction unmatched. CDR3 size: 17 residues. The CDR3 DNA sequence: TGTGCCAGCAGTTTCCCCAAGCGGGAGTTTGATCGAGAGACCCAGTACTTC. Protein: CASSFPKREFDRETQYF.

Many counts were recorded for this clonotype. The rearrangement links TRBV2 to TRBJ2-7; 11 positions match TRBD1. Germline-derived CDR1 and CDR2 are SNHLY and FYNNEI. With V trimmed by 7 bases and J by 6 bases, 14 bases remained unmatched. The length of the CDR3 is 16 residues. CDR3 residues: CASNGRTGTGGPEQYF. As DNA, the CDR3 is TGTGCCAGCAACGGAAGAACCGGGACAGGGGGTCCCGAGCAGTACTTC.

The table lists this clonotype with many counts. The chain has TRBV6-5 and TRBJ1-6; 11 positions match TRBD1. Unmatched junction bases numbered 7, after V lost 8 bases and J lost 10 bases. The CDR3 is made up of 14 amino acids. CDR1 is MNHEY, CDR2 SVGAGI, per germline. In DNA form, the CDR3 reads TGTGCCAGCGGCCGGGACAGGGGGAGGTCACCCCTCCACTTT. Its translation is CASGRDRGRSPLHF.

The sample holds many counts of this clonotype. This sequence joins TRBV7-2 and TRBJ2-7; D is undetermined. The CDR3 is 13 residues long. Trimming cost V 7 bases and J 7 bases, with 17 bases left between them. CDR1 is SGHTA and CDR2 is FQGNSA in the germline V gene. This chain's CDR3 is CASTVSQNREQYF. In DNA, the CDR3 is TGTGCCAGCACCGTAAGCCAAAATAGAGAGCAGTACTTC.

This clonotype was found many times. The chain carries TRBV20-1 and TRBJ1-6, with D perhaps matching TRBD1 (5 bases). Germline V gene data show CDR1 as DFQATT and CDR2 as SNEGSKA (reference sequence). The CDR3 covers 14 residues. With 5 bases removed from V and 9 bases from J, the gap between germline ends came to 17 bases. Here the CDR3 reads CSAHPGNQGSPLHF. DNA of the CDR3: TGCAGTGCTCACCCGGGAAACCAGGGTTCACCCCTCCACTTT.

This sequence joins TRBV10-3 and TRBJ1-1; D gene unclear. Germline-derived CDR1 and CDR2 are ENHRY and SYGVKD. The V gene lost 7 bases and the J gene lost 6 bases, with 15 bases spanning the gap. CDR3 length equals 13 residues. CDR3 protein: CAINNLLRAEAFF. CDR3 in DNA: TGTGCCATCAATAACCTTCTGAGGGCTGAAGCTTTCTTT.

Many counts were recorded for this clonotype. CDR3 sequence (DNA): TGTGCCAGCAGTTTAGTAGGTAGTAGCACTGAAGCTTTCTTT. It yields the protein CASSLVGSSTEAFF. The rearrangement joins TRBV12-3 or TRBV12-4 to TRBJ1-1; D gene uncertain. Trimming left V 1 base short and J 4 bases short, with 10 bases between. The CDR3 runs to 14 residues.

This clonotype was seen ten or more times. The V call is TRBV10-3, the J call TRBJ1-1; D not resolved. CDR1 is ENHRY and CDR2 is SYGVKD in the germline V gene. CDR3 length equals 16 residues. The ends were cut back, 5 bases at V and 1 base at J, with 17 bases in the middle. CDR3 region: CAISPRIRAGNTEAFF. The CDR3 DNA reads TGTGCCATCAGTCCACGTATAAGGGCGGGGAACACTGAAGCTTTCTTT.

This clonotype was seen repeatedly, ten times or more. The chain is built from TRBV19 and TRBJ1-2; D gene unclear. Trimming shortened V by 8 bases and J by 0 bases, and 7 bases separated the two germline ends. Germline V gives CDR1 LNHDA, CDR2 SQIVND (reference sequence). The CDR3 spans 12 residues. Here the CDR3 DNA reads TGTGCCAGTGGCGGCCCTAACTATGGCTACACCTTC. It specifies CASGGPNYGYTF.

J is TRBJ2-2 and V is TRBV11-2, with 13 nucleotides matching TRBD2. The CDR3 contains 19 residues. The V gene end was trimmed by 5 bases and the J gene end by 6 bases; junction bases not matched to a gene: 15. Germline CDR1 and CDR2: SGHAT and FQNNGV. CDR3 DNA: TGTGCCAGCAGCCTACTTGTTCGGACTAGCGGGAGATGGGCCGGGGAGCTGTTTTTT. It translates to CASSLLVRTSGRWAGELFF.

This clonotype was seen at least ten times. The chain combines TRBV5-1 with TRBJ1-2; 7 bases are shared with TRBD1. The ends lost 4 bases at V and 7 bases at J; junction bases unmatched: 13. CDR3 length: 15 amino acids. In germline, CDR1 is SGHRS, CDR2 YFSETQ. CDR3 residues: CASSTGVGAYGGYTF. The CDR3 DNA reads as TGCGCCAGCAGCACAGGGGTCGGGGCTTACGGTGGCTACACCTTC.

This clonotype occurred many times. The chain employs TRBV28 and TRBJ2-7, with a possible D match to TRBD1 (5 bases). Germline loops: CDR1 MDHEN, CDR2 SYDVKM. This CDR3 is 16 amino acids long. V shed 5 bases and J shed 5 bases, with 22 bases lying between them. The CDR3 DNA reads as TGTGCCAGCAGTCCCCGCCCGCAGGGTTTTCGGAACGAGCAGTACTTC. Protein: CASSPRPQGFRNEQYF.

This clonotype has at least ten counts. The rearrangement joins TRBV6-1 to TRBJ2-7; 11 positions agree with TRBD1. Germline V gives CDR1 MNHNS, CDR2 SASEGT. The trim removed 6 bases at V and 3 bases at J, leaving 4 bases unmatched. CDR3 length: 14 amino acids. As DNA, the CDR3 is TGTGCCAGCAGACCCGGGACAGGGGGCTACGAGCAGTACTTC. Translated: CASRPGTGGYEQYF.

The chain has TRBV28 and TRBJ2-2; D uncertain. CDR1 is MDHEN and CDR2 is SYDVKM in the germline V gene. This CDR3 has 19 amino acids. Trimming removed 1 base at V and 4 bases at J, with 22 bases between. This CDR3 reads CASSLFGLDKVESTGELFF. The CDR3 bases are TGTGCCAGCAGTTTATTCGGGCTAGATAAAGTGGAGAGCACCGGGGAGCTGTTTTTT.

This clonotype was found many times. CDR3: CASRAGGSKTQYF. In DNA form, the CDR3 reads TGTGCCAGCAGGGCGGGGGGCTCGAAGACCCAGTACTTC. This chain joins TRBV2 and TRBJ2-5; 8 positions agree with TRBD2. After removal of 6 bases from V and 6 bases from J, the junction contained 6 bases not matched to a gene. The CDR3 has 13 residues. The germline CDR1 and CDR2 sequences are SNHLY and FYNNEI.

This clonotype has a count of ten or more. The rearrangement links TRBV18 to TRBJ1-1; D perhaps matches TRBD1 (5 bases). CDR3 length: 15 residues. V lost 3 bases to trimming and J lost 0 bases, with 11 bases between them. Germline V gene data show CDR1 as KGHSH and CDR2 as LQKENI. The CDR3 loop reads CASSPYGGLNTEAFF. CDR3 in DNA: TGTGCCAGCTCACCCTACGGGGGATTGAACACTGAAGCTTTCTTT.

This clonotype showed up many times. This sequence joins TRBV28 and TRBJ1-6; D is unresolved. Trimming shortened V by 5 bases and J by 10 bases, and 9 bases separated the two germline ends. Looked up from germline, CDR1 is MDHEN and CDR2 is SYDVKM. The CDR3 spans 12 residues. The CDR3 spells CASSPTVSPLHF. The CDR3 DNA sequence: TGTGCCAGCAGTCCCACGGTATCACCCCTCCACTTT.